This passage covers 21 T cell receptor beta chains from one sample sequenced in a study of PD-L1 blockade in urothelial cancer. Time point meaning: pretreatment peripheral blood. Data came from immunoSEQ multiplex PCR; TCRdb stores just in-frame clones and leaves some out. This table holds about 86,000 clones, over 65% found once. The input for sequencing was PBMCs, taken around atezolizumab (anti-PD-L1) treatment. These receptor sequences come from a man in his fifties or sixties with urothelial cancer.

This chain connects TRBV11-3 to TRBJ2-7; possibly TRBD1 for D (5 bases). The CDR3 runs 14 residues. Germline CDR1 reads SGHNT; CDR2 reads YENEEA. Trimming took off 3 bases at V and 3 bases at J, with 12 bases between the two ends. CDR3 bases: TGTGCCAGCAGCTTTACAGGCGGATTCTACGAGCAGTACTTC. It codes for CASSFTGGFYEQYF.

This chain joins TRBV1 and TRBJ1-2. TRBV1 is classified as a pseudogene. The CDR3 spans 15 residues. CDR3 DNA: TGCACCAGCAGCCAAGAGGGTAGGGTTCGGGGTGGCTACACCTTC. Amino acids: CTSSQEGRVRGGYTF.

The chain links TRBV10-3 to TRBJ2-2, with D tentatively TRBD2 (5 bases). This CDR3 has 16 amino acids. The ends were cut back, 6 bases at V and 8 bases at J, with 22 bases in the middle. CDR1 and CDR2 from the germline V gene are ENHRY and SYGVKD. The CDR3 sequence is CAISRPTSITGGELFF. For the CDR3, the DNA is TGTGCCATCAGCCGACCCACCTCGATCACGGGGGGGGAGCTGTTTTTT.

The chain carries TRBV7-2 and TRBJ2-3; weak D call: TRBD1 (5 bases). The CDR3 runs 16 residues. V shed 5 bases and J shed 0 bases, with 15 bases lying between them. CDR1 and CDR2 (germline): SGHTA, FQGNSA. Here the CDR3 DNA reads TGTGCCAGCAGCCCCGGCCCAGGGATAAGCACAGATACGCAGTATTTT. Translated: CASSPGPGISTDTQYF. Based on the CDR3 plus reference TRBV7-2 and TRBJ2-3, the full variable domain is GAGVSQSPSNKVTEKGKDVELRCDPISGHTALYWYRQSLGQGLEFLIYFQGNSAPDKSGLPSDRFSAERTGGSVSTLTIQRTQQEDSAVYLCASSPGPGISTDTQYFGPGTRLTVL.

The chain is built from TRBV7-9 and TRBJ2-7; 7 bases fit TRBD1. Germline V gene lookup returns CDR1 SEHNR and CDR2 FQNEAQ (reference sequence). V lost 5 bases and J lost 5; bases outside the gene matches: 9. The CDR3 contains 14 residues. The DNA for the CDR3 is TGTGCCAGCAGCCCCGGACAGGCGTCCCACGAGCAGTACTTC. Its translation: CASSPGQASHEQYF.

The chain uses TRBV5-6 and TRBJ2-5, with D possibly matching TRBD1 (6 bases). CDR3 length: 16 residues. Germline V lookup: CDR1 SGHDT, CDR2 YYEEEE. V gave up 3 bases and J gave up 3 bases, with 18 bases separating them. CDR3 residues: CASSSNHRVFEETQYF. The CDR3 bases are TGTGCCAGCAGCTCGAATCACAGGGTTTTCGAAGAGACCCAGTACTTC. The whole variable domain, filled in from reference TRBV5-6 and TRBJ2-5, reads DAGVTQSPTHLIKTRGQQVTLRCSPKSGHDTVSWYQQALGQGPQFIFQYYEEEERQRGNFPDRFSGHQFPNYSSELNVNALLLGDSALYLCASSSNHRVFEETQYFGPGTRLLVL.

The rearrangement joins TRBV4-1 to TRBJ1-5; the D is unclear. V was pared by 1 base and J by 4 bases, with 8 bases between. The CDR3 is 14 residues long. Germline CDR1 and CDR2: MGHRA and YSYEKL. CDR3 amino acids: CASSQARVNQPQHF. In DNA form, the CDR3 reads TGCGCCAGCAGCCAAGCCCGGGTGAATCAGCCCCAGCATTTT.

Only one count was recorded for this clone. This chain connects TRBV5-1 to TRBJ2-3; the D is unclear. V was trimmed by 0 bases and J by 6 bases, leaving 11 bases between them. CDR1 and CDR2 (germline): SGHRS, YFSETQ. The CDR3 has 14 amino acids. The CDR3 loop reads CASSLEASSDTQYF. In DNA, the CDR3 is TGCGCCAGCAGCTTGGAGGCTAGTAGCGATACGCAGTATTTT.

V and J are TRBV4-3 and TRBJ2-7; 9 nucleotides align to TRBD1. CDR1 and CDR2 from the germline V gene are LGHNA and YSLEER. V lost 0 bases and J lost 4; bases outside the gene matches: 4. The CDR3 is 15 amino acids. In DNA form, the CDR3 reads TGCGCCAGCAGCCAAGATGGGACAGGGTCATACGAGCAGTACTTC. It specifies CASSQDGTGSYEQYF.

The sample holds a few counts of this clone. The chain links TRBV27 to TRBJ1-5; D is unresolved. The CDR3 sequence is 13 residues long. The V and J ends lost 1 base and 5 bases respectively, with 6 bases between them. The germline V gene has CDR1 MNHEY and CDR2 SMNVEV (reference sequence). For the CDR3, the DNA is TGTGCCAGCAGTTTATACAGAGATCAGCCCCAGCATTTT. This translates into CASSLYRDQPQHF.

The chain joins TRBV28 to TRBJ2-7, with D possibly being TRBD1 (6 bases). This CDR3 has 12 amino acids. The V gene lost 8 bases and the J gene lost 4 bases, with 12 bases spanning the gap. Germline V gene data show CDR1 as MDHEN and CDR2 as SYDVKM. The chain's CDR3 is CASRGGTYEQYF. The CDR3 region has the DNA TGTGCCAGCCGCGGTGGGACATACGAGCAGTACTTC.

The gene calls are TRBV7-9 and TRBJ2-5, with 7 bases matching TRBD1. Germline lookup yields CDR1 SEHNR and CDR2 FQNEAQ (reference sequence). Losses at the gene ends were 5 bases for V and 5 bases for J; bases not matched to a gene: 8. The CDR3 sequence is 14 residues long. Here the CDR3 reads CASSPQGTGETQYF. DNA for the CDR3: TGTGCCAGCAGCCCACAGGGGACCGGGGAGACCCAGTACTTC. The full variable domain, rest sourced from reference TRBV7-9 and TRBJ2-5, is DTGVSQNPRHKITKRGQNVTFRCDPISEHNRLYWYRQTLGQGPEFLTYFQNEAQLEKSRLLSDRFSAERPKGSFSTLEIQRTEQGDSAMYLCASSPQGTGETQYFGPGTRLLVL.

The V and J genes are TRBV5-4 and TRBJ2-2; 11 bases fit TRBD2. CDR1 SGHNT and CDR2 YYREEE come from the germline V gene (reference sequence). The J segment lost 4 bases and the V segment lost 5 bases, leaving 10 bases of the junction unmatched. The CDR3 totals 17 residues. The CDR3 nucleotides are TGTGCCAGCAGGCCAAGTTTGGGGACTAGCGGCACCGGGGAGCTGTTTTTT. Translating it yields CASRPSLGTSGTGELFF.

In this sample, this clone turned up a few times. This chain uses TRBV6-5 with TRBJ1-3, with 8 bases lining up with TRBD1. CDR1 and CDR2 from the germline V gene are MNHEY and SVGAGI. V was pared by 4 bases and J by 14 bases, with 7 bases of the junction left unmatched. This CDR3 is 12 amino acids long. The CDR3 DNA follows: TGTGCCAGCAGTTCTGACAGGGGAGAGTTATATTTT. Amino acids: CASSSDRGELYF.

This sequence joins TRBV7-6 and TRBJ2-2, with 11 nucleotides matching TRBD2. This CDR3 comprises 14 residues. Per germline, CDR1 SGHVS and CDR2 FNYEAQ. V lost 5 bases to trimming and J lost 7 bases; unmatched junction nucleotides: 3. DNA of the CDR3: TGTGCCAGCAGCCGACTAGCGGGGTTCGGGGAGCTGTTTTTT. Protein: CASSRLAGFGELFF. The full variable domain, in which reference TRBV7-6 and TRBJ2-2 provide the parts outside the CDR3, is GAGVSQSPRYKVTKRGQDVALRCDPISGHVSLYWYRQALGQGPEFLTYFNYEAQQDKSGLPNDRFSAERPEGSISTLTIQRTEQRDSAMYRCASSRLAGFGELFFGEGSRLTVL.

The V gene is TRBV19, the J gene TRBJ1-5; 12 nucleotides line up with TRBD1. The CDR3 sequence is 13 residues long. Per the germline V gene, CDR1 is LNHDA and CDR2 is SQIVND (reference sequence). V shed 5 bases and J 7 bases; nucleotides not matched to a gene: 0. CDR3 sequence: CASSGTGGQPQHF. Written as DNA, the CDR3 is TGTGCCAGTAGTGGGACAGGGGGCCAGCCCCAGCATTTT.

V usage is TRBV4-1 and J usage is TRBJ1-1; 8 bases map to TRBD1. Germline V gene sequence: CDR1 MGHRA, CDR2 YSYEKL. The CDR3 has 13 residues. V lost 4 bases and J lost 4; bases outside the gene matches: 2. The CDR3 is CASSLQGGTEAFF. The CDR3, as DNA: TGCGCCAGCAGCCTACAGGGGGGCACTGAAGCTTTCTTT.

In this sample, this clone turned up a few times. The V call is TRBV6-5, the J call TRBJ1-6; unclear D gene. Germline-derived CDR1 and CDR2 are MNHEY and SVGAGI. CDR3 size: 13 residues. V was clipped by 2 bases and J by 7 bases, with 6 bases between them. This CDR3 reads CASSYGENSPLHF. The CDR3 nucleotides are TGTGCCAGCAGTTACGGAGAGAATTCACCCCTCCACTTT.

The J gene is TRBJ2-3, the V gene TRBV30; the D gene is possibly TRBD1 (6 bases). This CDR3 comprises 12 residues. V lost 5 bases and J 4 bases, leaving 10 bases between the germline ends. Germline CDR1 reads GTSNPN; CDR2 reads SVGIG (reference sequence). CDR3 sequence reads: CAWGGFSDTQYF. CDR3 sequence (DNA): TGTGCCTGGGGGGGCTTTTCAGATACGCAGTATTTT.

This clone was counted once. The V call is TRBV4-3, the J call TRBJ1-3; 7 bases align to TRBD1. J lost 2 bases, V lost 3 bases, and 1 base had no gene match. CDR1 and CDR2 from the germline V gene are LGHNA and YSLEER. The CDR3 length is 14 residues. CDR3 nucleotide sequence: TGCGCCAGCAGCCATGGGACAGCTGGAAACACCATATATTTT. Translation gives CASSHGTAGNTIYF.

The chain carries TRBV5-5 and TRBJ2-3; 13 bases are shared with TRBD2. This CDR3 has 17 amino acids. Germline CDR1 SGHKS, CDR2 YYEKEE (reference sequence). Germline trimming cut 1 base from V and 6 bases from J; bases unmatched to any gene: 8. This CDR3 reads CASSLRLAGGRADTQYF. The CDR3 coding sequence is TGTGCCAGCAGCTTGCGACTAGCGGGGGGACGGGCGGATACGCAGTATTTT.